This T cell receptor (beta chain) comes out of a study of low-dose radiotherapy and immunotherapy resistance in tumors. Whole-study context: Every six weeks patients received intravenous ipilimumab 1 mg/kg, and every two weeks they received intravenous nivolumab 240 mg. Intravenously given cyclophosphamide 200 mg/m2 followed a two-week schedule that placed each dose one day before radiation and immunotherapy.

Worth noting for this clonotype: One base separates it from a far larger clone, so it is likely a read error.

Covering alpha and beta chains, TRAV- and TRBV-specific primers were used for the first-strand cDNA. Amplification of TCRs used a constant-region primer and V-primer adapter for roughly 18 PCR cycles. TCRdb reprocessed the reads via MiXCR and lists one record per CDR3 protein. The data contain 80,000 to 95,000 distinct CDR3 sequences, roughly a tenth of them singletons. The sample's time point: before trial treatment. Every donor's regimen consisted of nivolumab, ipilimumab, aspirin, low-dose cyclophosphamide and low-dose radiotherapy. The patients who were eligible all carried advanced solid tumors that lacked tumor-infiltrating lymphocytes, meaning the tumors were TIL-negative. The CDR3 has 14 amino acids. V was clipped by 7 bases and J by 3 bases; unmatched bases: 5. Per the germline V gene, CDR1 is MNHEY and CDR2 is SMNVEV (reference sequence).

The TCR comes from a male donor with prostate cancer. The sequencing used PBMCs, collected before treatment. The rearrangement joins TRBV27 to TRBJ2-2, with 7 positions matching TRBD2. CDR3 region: CASIPGLDTGELFF. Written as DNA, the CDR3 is TGTGCCAGCATTCCCGGACTAGACACCGGGGAGCTGTTTTTT.